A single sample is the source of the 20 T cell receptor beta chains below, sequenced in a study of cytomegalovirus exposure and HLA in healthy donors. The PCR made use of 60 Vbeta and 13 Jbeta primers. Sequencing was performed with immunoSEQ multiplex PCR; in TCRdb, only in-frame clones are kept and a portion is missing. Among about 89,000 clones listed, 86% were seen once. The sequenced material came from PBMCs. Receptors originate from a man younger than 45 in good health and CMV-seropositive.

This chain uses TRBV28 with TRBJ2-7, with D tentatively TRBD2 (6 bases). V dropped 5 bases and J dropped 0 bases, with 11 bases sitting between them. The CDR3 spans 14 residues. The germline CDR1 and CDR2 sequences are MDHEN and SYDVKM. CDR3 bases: TGTGCCAGCAGTCTGAAGCGGGTCTCCTACGAGCAGTACTTC. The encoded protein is CASSLKRVSYEQYF. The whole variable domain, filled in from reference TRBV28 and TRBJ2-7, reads DVKVTQSSRYLVKRTGEKVFLECVQDMDHENMFWYRQDPGLGLRLIYFSYDVKMKEKGDIPEGYSVSREKKERFSLILESASTNQTSMYLCASSLKRVSYEQYFGPGTRLTVT.

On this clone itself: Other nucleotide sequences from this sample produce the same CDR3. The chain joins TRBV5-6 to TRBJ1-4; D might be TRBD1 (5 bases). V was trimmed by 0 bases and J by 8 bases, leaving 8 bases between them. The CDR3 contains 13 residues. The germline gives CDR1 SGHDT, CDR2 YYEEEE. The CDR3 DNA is TGTGCCAGCAGCTTGGGACAGTCAGAAAAACTGTTTTTT. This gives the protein CASSLGQSEKLFF.

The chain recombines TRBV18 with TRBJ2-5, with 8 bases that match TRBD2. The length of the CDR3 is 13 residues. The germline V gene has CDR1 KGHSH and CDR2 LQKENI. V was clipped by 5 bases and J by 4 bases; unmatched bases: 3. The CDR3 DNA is TGTGCCAGCTCATTTCTAGCGGGAGAGACCCAGTACTTC. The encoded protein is CASSFLAGETQYF.

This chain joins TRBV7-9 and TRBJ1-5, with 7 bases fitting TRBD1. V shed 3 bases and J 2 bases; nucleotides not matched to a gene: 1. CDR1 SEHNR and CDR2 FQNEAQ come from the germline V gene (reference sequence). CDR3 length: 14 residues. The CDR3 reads CASSFTGGNQPQHF. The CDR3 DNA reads TGTGCCAGCAGCTTTACAGGGGGCAATCAGCCCCAGCATTTT.

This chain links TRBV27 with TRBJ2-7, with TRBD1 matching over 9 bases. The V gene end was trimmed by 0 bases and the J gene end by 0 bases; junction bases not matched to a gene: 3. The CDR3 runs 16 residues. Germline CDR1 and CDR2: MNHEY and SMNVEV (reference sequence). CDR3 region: CASSLSGQGTSYEQYF. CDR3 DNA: TGTGCCAGCAGTTTATCCGGACAGGGGACCTCCTACGAGCAGTACTTC.

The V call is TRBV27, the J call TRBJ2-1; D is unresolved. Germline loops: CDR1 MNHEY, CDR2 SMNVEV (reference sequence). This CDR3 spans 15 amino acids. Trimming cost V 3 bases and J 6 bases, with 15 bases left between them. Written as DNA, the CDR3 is TGTGCCAGCAGTTTGAGGCGGTTTTCGAGCAATGAGCAGTTCTTC. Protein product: CASSLRRFSSNEQFF.

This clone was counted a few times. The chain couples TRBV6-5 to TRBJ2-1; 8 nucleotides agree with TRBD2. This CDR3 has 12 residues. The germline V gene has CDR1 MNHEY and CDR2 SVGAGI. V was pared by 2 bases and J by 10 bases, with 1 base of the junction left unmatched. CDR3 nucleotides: TGTGCCAGCAGTTACGCGGGGGGAGAGCAGTTCTTC. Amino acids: CASSYAGGEQFF.

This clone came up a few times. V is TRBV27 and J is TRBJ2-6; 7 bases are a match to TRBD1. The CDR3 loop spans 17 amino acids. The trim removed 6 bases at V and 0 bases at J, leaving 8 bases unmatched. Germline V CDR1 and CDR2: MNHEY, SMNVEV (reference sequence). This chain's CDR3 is CASRMTGLFSGANVLTF. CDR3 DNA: TGTGCCAGCAGGATGACAGGGTTGTTCTCTGGGGCCAACGTCCTGACTTTC.

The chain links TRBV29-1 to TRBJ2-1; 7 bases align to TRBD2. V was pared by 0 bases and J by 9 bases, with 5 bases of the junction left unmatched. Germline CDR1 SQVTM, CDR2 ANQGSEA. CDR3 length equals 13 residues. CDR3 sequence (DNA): TGCAGCGTTGAAGAGAAACTAGCGAGTGAGCAGTTCTTC. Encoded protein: CSVEEKLASEQFF.

The DNA for the CDR3 is TGTGCCAGCAGTGAGTTGTCGACTGAAGCTTTCTTT. Translation: CASSELSTEAFF. The rearrangement uses TRBV2 and TRBJ1-1, with D uncertain. Between the trimmed V and J ends, which lost 3 bases and 5 bases, there was a span of 7 bases. The CDR3 runs to 12 residues. From germline, CDR1 is SNHLY and CDR2 FYNNEI.

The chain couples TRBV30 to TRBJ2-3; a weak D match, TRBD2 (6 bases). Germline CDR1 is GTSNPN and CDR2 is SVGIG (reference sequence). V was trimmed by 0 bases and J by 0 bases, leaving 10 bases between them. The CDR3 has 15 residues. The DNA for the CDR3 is TGTGCCTGGAGTGTAGGACTACAAAGCACAGATACGCAGTATTTT. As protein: CAWSVGLQSTDTQYF.

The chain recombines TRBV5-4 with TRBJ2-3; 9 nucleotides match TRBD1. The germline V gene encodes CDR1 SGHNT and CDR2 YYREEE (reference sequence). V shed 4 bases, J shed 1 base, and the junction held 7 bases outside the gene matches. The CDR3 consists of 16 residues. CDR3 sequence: CASSRITGGRTDTQYF. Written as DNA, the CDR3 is TGTGCCAGCAGCCGAATCACAGGGGGCCGCACAGATACGCAGTATTTT.

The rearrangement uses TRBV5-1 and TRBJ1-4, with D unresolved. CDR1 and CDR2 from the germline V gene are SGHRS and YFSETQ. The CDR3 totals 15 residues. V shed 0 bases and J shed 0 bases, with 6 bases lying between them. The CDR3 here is CASSLESATNEKLFF. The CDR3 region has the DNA TGCGCCAGCAGCTTGGAGTCAGCAACTAATGAAAAACTGTTTTTT.

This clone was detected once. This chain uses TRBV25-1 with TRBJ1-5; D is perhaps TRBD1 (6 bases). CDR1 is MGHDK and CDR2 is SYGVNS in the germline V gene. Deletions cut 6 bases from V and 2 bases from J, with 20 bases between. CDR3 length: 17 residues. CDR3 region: CASRKGDPKHGNQPQHF. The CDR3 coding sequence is TGTGCCAGCAGAAAGGGGGACCCTAAACATGGCAATCAGCCCCAGCATTTT.

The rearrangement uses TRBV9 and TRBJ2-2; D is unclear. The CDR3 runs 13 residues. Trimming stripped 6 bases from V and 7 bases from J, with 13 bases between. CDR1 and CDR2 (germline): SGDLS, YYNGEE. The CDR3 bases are TGTGCCAGCAAGCCCGCGGCGAGCGGGGAGCTGTTTTTT. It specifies CASKPAASGELFF.

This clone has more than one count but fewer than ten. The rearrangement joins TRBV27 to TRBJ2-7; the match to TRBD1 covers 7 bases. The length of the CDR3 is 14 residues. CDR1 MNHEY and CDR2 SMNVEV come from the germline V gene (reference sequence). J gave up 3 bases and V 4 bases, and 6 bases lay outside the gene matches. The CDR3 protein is CASSSGQAIYEQYF. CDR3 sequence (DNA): TGTGCCAGCAGTTCCGGACAGGCGATCTACGAGCAGTACTTC.

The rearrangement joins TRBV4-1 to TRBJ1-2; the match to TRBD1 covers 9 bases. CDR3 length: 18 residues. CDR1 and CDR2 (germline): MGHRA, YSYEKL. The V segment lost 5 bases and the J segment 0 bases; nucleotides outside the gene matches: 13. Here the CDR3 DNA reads TGCGCCAGCAGCAATAGAGTGGGACAGGGTTTAGCTAACTATGGCTACACCTTC. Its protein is CASSNRVGQGLANYGYTF.

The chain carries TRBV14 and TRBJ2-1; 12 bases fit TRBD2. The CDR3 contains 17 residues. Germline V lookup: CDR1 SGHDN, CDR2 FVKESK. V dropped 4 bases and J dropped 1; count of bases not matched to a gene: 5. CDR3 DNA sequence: TGTGCCAGCAGCCGTCTAGCGGGAGGGATGTCCTACAATGAGCAGTTCTTC. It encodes CASSRLAGGMSYNEQFF. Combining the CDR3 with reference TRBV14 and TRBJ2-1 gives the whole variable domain EAGVTQFPSHSVIEKGQTVTLRCDPISGHDNLYWYRRVMGKEIKFLLHFVKESKQDESGMPNNRFLAERTGGTYSTLKVQPAELEDSGVYFCASSRLAGGMSYNEQFFGPGTRLTVL.

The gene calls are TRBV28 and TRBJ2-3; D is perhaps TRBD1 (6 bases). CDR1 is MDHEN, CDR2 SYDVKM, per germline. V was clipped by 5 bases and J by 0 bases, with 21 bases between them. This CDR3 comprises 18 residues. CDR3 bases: TGTGCCAGCAGTCCACGAGGGCGAGGACAGTCTAGCACAGATACGCAGTATTTT. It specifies CASSPRGRGQSSTDTQYF.

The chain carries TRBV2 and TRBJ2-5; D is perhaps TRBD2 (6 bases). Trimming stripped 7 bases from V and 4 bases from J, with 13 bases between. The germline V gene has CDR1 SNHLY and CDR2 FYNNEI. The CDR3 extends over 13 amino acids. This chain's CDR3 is CASNSPGRETQYF. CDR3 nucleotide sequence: TGTGCCAGCAACTCCCCCGGGAGAGAGACCCAGTACTTC.